One TCR beta chain is described in this entry. Its antigen is unknown. No base-level quality is on record; no much larger clone is a single base apart. Genomic DNA was isolated from the sorted cells so that the TCRbeta CDR3 region could be sequenced. The immunoSEQ Assay was used to sequence the TCRbeta CDR3 regions. Held by TCRdb, this immuneACCESS table contains in-frame sequences only and omits some clones. Under half of the omission traces to an unresolved V gene where checked; the cause of the rest is unknown. Within this sample are just over 70,000 clones, with around 83% of them counted one time only. The top ten hold about 0.72% of the sample. Relative to germline, V is 4 bases shorter and J is 4 bases shorter, with 11 bases between their ends. From the cysteine through the phenylalanine, the CDR3 covers 14 amino acids. This entry keeps only the CDR3 DNA: 42 bases, framed from base 1. The germline V gene encodes CDR1 SGHRS and CDR2 YFSETQ.

These data belong to a study of OX40 agonist ivuxolimab in advanced cancers. Regarding the research as a whole: The costimulatory receptor OX40 (CD134) was targeted by ivuxolimab, a fully human IgG2 agonistic monoclonal antibody. Intravenous ivuxolimab was administered to patients every 2 weeks at six dose levels: 0.01, 0.1, 0.3, 1.5, 3 and 10 mg/kg. Of the approximately 53 patients in dose escalation, 19 had hepatocellular carcinoma, roughly 15 had melanoma, 9 had renal cell carcinoma and 9 had head and neck cancer. A male proportion of nearly 85% and a mean age of about 60 years, ranging from 23 to 79, were recorded for the dose-escalation cohort. Prior anti-PD-1, anti-PD-L1 or anti-CTLA-4 therapy was permitted, and checkpoint inhibitors had been received by less than 45% of dose-escalation patients. Three dose-escalation patients achieved partial responses, one with hepatocellular carcinoma and two with cutaneous melanoma. The purpose of peripheral TCRbeta sequencing was to test whether ivuxolimab changed TCR sequence diversity and led to clonal T-cell expansion. The monotherapy dose-escalation portion (N of about 47 patients) of the phase I ivuxolimab trial is reported in the paper. General findings and caveats noted by the study authors: In the 0.1-3.0 mg/kg groups, partial responders were among the patients with the lowest normalized peripheral clonal expansion, particularly in CD8+ T cells. After ivuxolimab, CD8+ T cells had more expanded clones than CD4+ T cells on average. The antigen specificity of the clonally expanded peripheral T cells was not determined. Clonal expansion of both CD4+ and CD8+ blood T cells was observed from baseline to week 6 at doses 0.1 to 3.0 mg/kg. Low levels of normalized T-cell clonal expansion were also seen in some patients who did not respond.

The trial excluded patients who had a history of autoimmune disease or were on systemic immunosuppression. In every dose cohort, peripheral blood was drawn for TCR sequencing at baseline, cycle 4 day 1, and cycle 7 day 1. The samples were taken from a phase I, first-in-human, multicenter, open-label dose-escalation trial of ivuxolimab. Adults with locally advanced or metastatic melanoma, renal cell, hepatocellular, or head and neck squamous cell carcinoma were enrolled in the trial. Before TCR sequencing, CD4+ T cells and CD8+ T cells from peripheral blood were sorted into separate populations. The TCR sequence derives from an adult with an advanced solid tumor such as melanoma, head and neck, liver or kidney cancer. Sequenced here: CD4+ or CD8+ T cells sorted from blood, sampled in a trial of the OX40 agonist ivuxolimab. The sequence joins TRBV5-1 to TRBJ1-4, with a weak D call of TRBD1 (5 bases match). Here the CDR3 is given as CASSRDGYNEKLFF. The sequenced DNA: TGCGCCAGCAGCAGGGACGGCTATAATGAAAAACTGTTTTTT.